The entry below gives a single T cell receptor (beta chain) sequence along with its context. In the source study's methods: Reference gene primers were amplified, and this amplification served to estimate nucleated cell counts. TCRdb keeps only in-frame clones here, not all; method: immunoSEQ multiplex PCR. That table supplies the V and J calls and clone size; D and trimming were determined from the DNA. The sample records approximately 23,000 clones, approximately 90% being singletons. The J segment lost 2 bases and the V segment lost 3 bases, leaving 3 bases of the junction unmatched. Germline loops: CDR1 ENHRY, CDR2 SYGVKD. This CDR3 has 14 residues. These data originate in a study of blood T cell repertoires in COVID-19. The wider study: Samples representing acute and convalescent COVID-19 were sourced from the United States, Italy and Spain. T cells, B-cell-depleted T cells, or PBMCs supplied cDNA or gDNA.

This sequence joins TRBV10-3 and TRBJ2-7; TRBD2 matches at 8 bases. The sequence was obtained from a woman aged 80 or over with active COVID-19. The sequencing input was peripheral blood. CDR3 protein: CAISDLAGTYEQYF. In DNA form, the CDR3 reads TGTGCCATCAGTGACCTAGCGGGTACCTACGAGCAGTACTTC.